This T cell receptor (beta chain) was documented in a study of shared clonotypes between healthy human individuals. Regarding the study as a whole: Generation probabilities were higher for clonotypes shared across all four sorted-subset donors than for unshared ones. Larger estimated richness was generally seen in naive subsets than in memory subsets. The represented genetic and exposure-history diversity was limited by the small number of donors.

Measured with immunoSEQ multiplex PCR; TCRdb has only the in-frame clones, and not every one. The repertoire has roughly 810,000 clones, about 96% of them found once; the top ten carry roughly 0.23%. About this clone: The antigen is undetermined.

Naive CD8 populations comprised CD45RO-negative cells positively selected for CCR7, excluding terminally differentiated effector memory CD45RA+ cells. Germline values: CDR1 SGHRS, CDR2 YFSETQ. V shed 0 bases and J shed 0 bases, with 13 bases lying between them. The CDR3 runs to 17 residues. The V call is TRBV5-1, the J call TRBJ2-1, with D unresolved. The TCR was taken from a man in his thirties or forties in good health. The sequenced material came from naive CD8+ T cells sorted from blood. CDR3 amino acids: CASSLGFALSSYNEQFF. The CDR3, as DNA: TGCGCCAGCAGCTTGGGTTTTGCCCTAAGCTCCTACAATGAGCAGTTCTTC.